These T cell receptor beta chains were read from a single sample in a study of blood T cell repertoires in COVID-19. Some clones are missing from TCRdb's copy, which holds only in-frame ones; the method was immunoSEQ multiplex PCR. The repertoire holds about 69,000 clones, 80% to 90% seen once, with approximately 1.9% in the top ten. The sequencing sample was made of peripheral blood. These receptors all come from a man aged 25 to 40 with acute or convalescent COVID-19. The CDR3 runs from the conserved cysteine through the conserved F or W. The D gene is left open where the match is weak.

CDR3 | D | J | V
CAISTGLVEAFF | NA | TRBJ1-1 | TRBV10-3
CASSTQGLGTEAFF | NA | TRBJ1-1 | TRBV6-5
CASSGGQGLSPLHF | NA | TRBJ1-6 | TRBV18
CASSSGTTRYYGYTF | NA | TRBJ1-2 | TRBV7-2
CASSPQGSYNSPLHF | TRBD1 | TRBJ1-6 | TRBV3-1/TRBV3-2
CASRDYGYIQYF | NA | TRBJ2-4 | TRBV2
CASSLAIGSNRGNQPQHF | NA | TRBJ1-5 | TRBV5-5
CASSVRVGNTEAFF | NA | TRBJ1-1 | TRBV2
CASSFTSGTEKLFF | NA | TRBJ1-4 | TRBV19
CASSSPLGTGTYTDTQYF | TRBD1 | TRBJ2-3 | TRBV5-1
CASSSGLNYGYTF | NA | TRBJ1-2 | TRBV6-2/TRBV6-3
CASSTDRGKLFF | TRBD1 | TRBJ1-4 | TRBV5-1
CASSFTIGHSSTYEQYF | NA | TRBJ2-7 | TRBV7-8